Listed below are T cell receptor beta chains from one sample, sequenced in a study of Ad26.COV2.S vaccination and SARS-CoV-2 variants. Profiling relied on immunoSEQ multiplex PCR, and the TCRdb table lists in-frame clones only, not all of them. This repertoire shows some 340,000 clones, 70% to 90% found once; its top ten account for under 2.5%. Specimen: peripheral blood, collected in a trial of Ad26.COV2.S vaccine versus placebo. All receptors come from a person between 18 and 65 years old who received the Ad26.COV2.S COVID-19 vaccine or a placebo. Each CDR3 is given with its conserved first and last residue. The order of the fields is CDR3 protein, CDR3 DNA, V gene, clone size, J gene, D gene. D genes are given only for firm matches. The size of a clone is reported for some rows only, either as once, few or many, or as a class for expanded clones.

cdr3_aa: CASSGLDGPLGPLHF
cdr3_nt: TGTGCCAGCAGCGGATTGGACGGCCCTCTCGGTCCCCTCCACTTT
v_call: TRBV9
clone_size: .
j_call: TRBJ1-6
d_call: .

cdr3_aa: CASSDRDRGPYEQYF
cdr3_nt: TGTGCCAGCAGTGACAGGGACAGGGGGCCCTACGAGCAGTACTTC
v_call: TRBV2
clone_size: .
j_call: TRBJ2-7
d_call: TRBD1

cdr3_aa: CASSSQLTMNTEAFF
cdr3_nt: TGTGCCAGCAGCTCCCAGTTAACTATGAACACTGAAGCTTTCTTT
v_call: TRBV7-2
clone_size: .
j_call: TRBJ1-1
d_call: .

cdr3_aa: CSVGDRIYTGELFF
cdr3_nt: TGCAGCGTTGGGGACCGTATTTACACCGGGGAGCTGTTTTTT
v_call: TRBV29-1
clone_size: .
j_call: TRBJ2-2
d_call: .

cdr3_aa: CASRRISSYEQYF
cdr3_nt: TGTGCCAGCAGGAGGATAAGCTCCTACGAGCAGTACTTC
v_call: TRBV12-3/TRBV12-4
clone_size: .
j_call: TRBJ2-7
d_call: .

cdr3_aa: CASRRSTGYYGYTF
cdr3_nt: TGTGCCAGCAGACGATCGACAGGGTACTATGGCTACACCTTC
v_call: TRBV28
clone_size: .
j_call: TRBJ1-2
d_call: TRBD1

cdr3_aa: CSVEVGQGWLETQYF
cdr3_nt: TGCAGCGTAGAAGTAGGACAGGGGTGGCTCGAGACCCAGTACTTC
v_call: TRBV29-1
clone_size: .
j_call: TRBJ2-5
d_call: TRBD1

cdr3_aa: CASSGARGWPLHF
cdr3_nt: TGTGCCAGCAGCGGGGCGAGGGGTTGGCCCCTCCACTTT
v_call: TRBV9
clone_size: few
j_call: TRBJ1-6
d_call: .

cdr3_aa: CASRIYSRDSHQPQHF
cdr3_nt: TGTGCCAGCAGAATATATAGCCGGGACAGCCATCAGCCCCAGCATTTT
v_call: TRBV28
clone_size: .
j_call: TRBJ1-5
d_call: TRBD1

cdr3_aa: CASSIGGEAQPQHF
cdr3_nt: TGTGCCAGTAGTATAGGCGGGGAGGCTCAGCCCCAGCATTTT
v_call: TRBV19
clone_size: .
j_call: TRBJ1-5
d_call: .

cdr3_aa: CASLGTAFSYTGELFF
cdr3_nt: TGTGCCAGCCTTGGGACAGCTTTTTCCTACACCGGGGAGCTGTTTTTT
v_call: TRBV2
clone_size: .
j_call: TRBJ2-2
d_call: TRBD1

cdr3_aa: CASSIDQKVAEYF
cdr3_nt: TGTGCCAGTAGTATAGATCAAAAGGTTGCGGAGTATTTT
v_call: TRBV19
clone_size: once
j_call: TRBJ2-3
d_call: .

cdr3_aa: CATSRDLGSANSPLHF
cdr3_nt: TGTGCCACCAGCAGAGATTTAGGCAGCGCTAATTCACCCCTCCACTTT
v_call: TRBV15
clone_size: .
j_call: TRBJ1-6
d_call: .

cdr3_aa: CASSVALKGLAGVHEQYF
cdr3_nt: TGTGCCAGCAGCGTAGCTTTGAAGGGACTAGCGGGGGTGCACGAGCAGTACTTC
v_call: TRBV9
clone_size: .
j_call: TRBJ2-7
d_call: TRBD2

cdr3_aa: CASSQGTGQPQHF
cdr3_nt: TGCGCCAGCAGCCAAGGGACAGGGCAGCCCCAGCATTTT
v_call: TRBV4-1
clone_size: .
j_call: TRBJ1-5
d_call: TRBD1

cdr3_aa: CASSSWDRLYSNQPQHF
cdr3_nt: TGTGCCAGCAGTTCCTGGGACAGACTCTATAGCAATCAGCCCCAGCATTTT
v_call: TRBV28
clone_size: .
j_call: TRBJ1-5
d_call: TRBD1

cdr3_aa: CASSHRVMRTEAFF
cdr3_nt: TGTGCCAGCAGCCACAGGGTGATGAGGACTGAAGCTTTCTTT
v_call: TRBV11-1
clone_size: few
j_call: TRBJ1-1
d_call: .

cdr3_aa: CASSPSGGGKDYGYTF
cdr3_nt: TGTGCCAGCTCACCATCTGGCGGGGGTAAGGACTATGGCTACACCTTC
v_call: TRBV18
clone_size: .
j_call: TRBJ1-2
d_call: .

cdr3_aa: CASRPSGGDTQYF
cdr3_nt: TGTGCCAGCAGACCATCGGGCGGGGATACGCAGTATTTT
v_call: TRBV12-3/TRBV12-4
clone_size: .
j_call: TRBJ2-3
d_call: .

cdr3_aa: CASSDRGEQFF
cdr3_nt: TGTGCCAGCAGCGACAGAGGTGAGCAGTTCTTC
v_call: TRBV6-6
clone_size: .
j_call: TRBJ2-1
d_call: .

cdr3_aa: CASSLGQGTATNEKLFF
cdr3_nt: TGTGCCAGCAGCTTGGGACAGGGTACCGCAACTAATGAAAAACTGTTTTTT
v_call: TRBV7-2
clone_size: .
j_call: TRBJ1-4
d_call: TRBD1

cdr3_aa: CASTQGVYYYNSPLHF
cdr3_nt: TGTGCCAGCACCCAAGGGGTTTACTACTATAATTCACCCCTCCACTTT
v_call: TRBV6-7
clone_size: .
j_call: TRBJ1-6
d_call: .

cdr3_aa: CASSEVLSYEQYF
cdr3_nt: TGCGCCAGCAGTGAGGTACTGAGCTACGAGCAGTACTTC
v_call: TRBV5-1
clone_size: .
j_call: TRBJ2-7
d_call: .

cdr3_aa: CASSLGTSDNSDTQYF
cdr3_nt: TGCGCCAGCAGCTTGGGGACTAGCGATAATTCAGATACGCAGTATTTT
v_call: TRBV5-1
clone_size: .
j_call: TRBJ2-3
d_call: TRBD2

cdr3_aa: CASSPGDRGLEQYF
cdr3_nt: TGTGCCAGTAGTCCAGGGGACAGGGGGCTCGAGCAGTACTTC
v_call: TRBV19
clone_size: .
j_call: TRBJ2-7
d_call: TRBD1

cdr3_aa: CASSIVRGGYEQFF
cdr3_nt: TGTGCCAGTAGTATAGTGCGGGGGGGCTATGAGCAGTTCTTC
v_call: TRBV19
clone_size: .
j_call: TRBJ2-1
d_call: TRBD2

cdr3_aa: CASSLSQDRQAFF
cdr3_nt: TGTGCCAGCAGCTTATCTCAGGACAGGCAAGCTTTCTTT
v_call: TRBV11-1
clone_size: .
j_call: TRBJ1-1
d_call: TRBD1